Shown below are 8 T cell receptor beta chains from a single sample sequenced in a study of blood T cell repertoires in COVID-19. The protocol was immunoSEQ multiplex PCR, while the TCRdb copy is restricted to in-frame clones and leaves out a portion. The table records 200,000 to 250,000 clones, more than 75% of them present only once. Material for sequencing was peripheral blood. The receptors here all came from a man in his sixties with acute or convalescent COVID-19.

The chain has TRBV12-3 or TRBV12-4 and TRBJ2-1, with D possibly TRBD2 on 5 matching bases. The CDR3 runs 13 residues. Trimming removed 3 bases at V and 8 bases at J, with 11 bases between. The CDR3 here is CASSFSQRDEQFF. CDR3 in DNA: TGTGCCAGCAGTTTTAGCCAGAGGGATGAGCAGTTCTTC.

The chain couples TRBV5-1 to TRBJ1-2; 10 bases map to TRBD1. With V trimmed by 3 bases and J by 0 bases, 8 bases remained unmatched. Germline lookup yields CDR1 SGHRS and CDR2 YFSETQ. This CDR3 comprises 17 residues. The CDR3 protein is CASSSRDRGRSNYGYTF. The CDR3 DNA sequence: TGCGCCAGCAGCTCCCGGGACAGGGGCCGATCTAACTATGGCTACACCTTC.

The chain carries TRBV7-2 and TRBJ2-1; 16 nucleotides align to TRBD2. The CDR3 is made up of 15 amino acids. The trim removed 5 bases at V and 9 bases at J, leaving 4 bases unmatched. Looked up from germline, CDR1 is SGHTA and CDR2 is FQGNSA. The CDR3 loop is CASSLGLAGGFEQFF. In DNA form, the CDR3 reads TGTGCCAGCAGCCTGGGACTAGCGGGGGGGTTTGAGCAGTTCTTC. The variable domain in full, completed from reference TRBV7-2 and TRBJ2-1, reads GAGVSQSPSNKVTEKGKDVELRCDPISGHTALYWYRQSLGQGLEFLIYFQGNSAPDKSGLPSDRFSAERTGGSVSTLTIQRTQQEDSAVYLCASSLGLAGGFEQFFGPGTRLTVL.

This clone appeared once. The CDR3 here is CASSLGGGGPYEQYF. CDR3 coding DNA: TGCGCCAGCAGCTTGGGTGGAGGGGGCCCCTACGAGCAGTACTTC. The genes are TRBV5-1 and TRBJ2-7, with D perhaps TRBD1 (7 bases). This CDR3 is 15 amino acids long. Germline-derived CDR1 and CDR2 are SGHRS and YFSETQ. Trimming took off 0 bases at V and 2 bases at J, with 12 bases between the two ends.

This clone was observed at least ten times. The chain recombines TRBV5-4 with TRBJ1-2, with D possibly matching TRBD1 (6 bases). Per germline, CDR1 SGHNT and CDR2 YYREEE (reference sequence). Trimming cost V 0 bases and J 4 bases, with 13 bases left between them. The CDR3 has 15 amino acids. This CDR3 reads CASSLAGTSGYGYTF. The CDR3 nucleotides are TGTGCCAGCAGCTTGGCAGGGACATCCGGCTATGGCTACACCTTC.

The chain is built from TRBV5-1 and TRBJ2-4, with TRBD1 matching over 7 bases. The germline V gene encodes CDR1 SGHRS and CDR2 YFSETQ. The CDR3 totals 15 residues. V trimming: 0 bases; J trimming: 6 bases; junction bases outside the gene matches: 6. The CDR3 loop reads CASSLGDRERNIQYF. CDR3 DNA: TGCGCCAGCAGCTTGGGAGACAGGGAGAGAAACATTCAGTACTTC.

This clone was detected once. This chain joins TRBV11-2 and TRBJ2-1, with D perhaps TRBD1 (6 bases). CDR3 length: 13 amino acids. From germline, CDR1 is SGHAT and CDR2 FQNNGV. Trimming took off 3 bases at V and 5 bases at J, with 8 bases between the two ends. The CDR3 coding sequence is TGTGCCAGCAGCTTGGACAGAAACAATGAGCAGTTCTTC. Residues: CASSLDRNNEQFF.

V is TRBV15 and J is TRBJ2-3; 10 bases agree with TRBD1. The length of the CDR3 is 16 residues. V lost 4 bases and J lost 2; bases outside the gene matches: 6. The germline V gene encodes CDR1 LNHNV and CDR2 YYDKDF (reference sequence). DNA for the CDR3: TGTGCCACCAGCATTCCGGGACAGGGGACCACAGATACGCAGTATTTT. Translating it yields CATSIPGQGTTDTQYF.